This TCR beta chain was profiled in a study of spatial heterogeneity in lung cancer. Study conclusions and caveats: Intratumoral expanded alpha and beta TCR counts were found to track tumor mutation counts.

One entry per CDR3 protein, called by TCRdb with MiXCR from the 5' RACE reads. The table records about 10,000 distinct CDR3 sequences, approximately 49% of them present only once. Stated time point: sample taken at primary tumor resection. Notes on this clonotype: Antigen: not known.

Trimming left V 1 base short and J 4 bases short, with 8 bases between. CDR1 is SGHTA and CDR2 is FQGNSA in the germline V gene. The CDR3 contains 14 residues. The chain recombines TRBV7-2 with TRBJ1-3; D is unclear. The clonotype originates from a female donor with early-stage non-small cell lung cancer. Material: lung tumor tissue, obtained at surgery. In nucleotides, the CDR3 is TGTGCCAGCAGCTTAGATGGGCCCGGAAACACCATATATTTT. This sequence encodes CASSLDGPGNTIYF.